This note documents a single T cell receptor beta chain sequence. Its antigen remains undetermined. The input lacks base qualities; no much larger clone sits a single base away. All of the isolated RNA was reverse transcribed with the High Capacity cDNA Reverse Transcription Kit, so expressed TCRB transcripts were sequenced. For stem cell-like memory T cell samples, survey-depth immunoSEQ sequencing was used, averaging around 1 million total reads per sample. Sorted cells were lysed in RLT buffer, and RNA was extracted using DNase-treated RNeasy Micro or Mini kits according to cell number. To prevent cross-contamination, every cell subset was processed on its own, while patient and healthy donor samples were processed together. The immunoSEQ multiplex PCR was used to amplify TCRB sequences from cDNA, yielding 87-bp fragments that span the CDR3 region. Sequencing of the amplicons was done on the Illumina HiSeq platform. Per the source publication's procedure: Synthetic template baselines were used to correct PCR bias computationally, reads within Hamming distance 2 were collapsed together, and singletons that could not be merged were discarded. Reads were aligned against IMGT so that V, D and J genes, CDR3 length and insertions or deletions at six rearrangement sites could be assigned. Within each subset, clonotype counts were normalized to sorted cell number, and only after that were true diversity and Gini coefficients computed with the tcR R package. The overlap coefficient, calculated on TCRB nucleotide sequences, was used to measure repertoire sharing. This immuneACCESS table, as held by TCRdb, lists in-frame sequences with V and J called but not all clones. Of the missing ones, under half trace to an unresolved V gene in checked studies; the others have no known cause. The DNA gave D and trimming, while V, J and clone size come from that table. The sample includes around 19,000 clones, with around 50% observed a single time. Jointly, the top ten make up approximately 0.44% of the sample.

The data belong to a study of beta chain features in type 1 diabetes listed by TCRdb under 2018. Background on the whole study: Mean age, gender distribution, total cell number and subset yield did not differ between patients and healthy donors. A total of 107,917,701 sorted cells were examined across all samples, and the number of cells per subset was strongly correlated with RNA yield. In the study, recently diagnosed type 1 diabetes patients and matched healthy donors were compared on the TCRB repertoires of their sorted circulating CD4+ T cell subsets. Naive and central memory subsets were obtained from all 30 or so donors, but regulatory and stem cell-like memory subsets were isolated from only 8 patients and roughly eight healthy donors. Broader findings and caveats from the paper: HLA sub-analyses involved small numbers of individuals, so any influence of HLA type on TCRB rearrangement remained unresolved. At VDJ recombination sites, type 1 diabetes patients had fewer insertions and more deleted nucleotides, which implies abnormalities in thymic rearrangement. Because cDNA rather than genomic DNA was sequenced, highly expressing activated cells could have been over-represented, although no difference in activation and CD3 levels was found between groups. In all four CD4+ subsets, TCRB CDR3 length was moderately but significantly shorter in type 1 diabetes patients. PCR might favor shorter templates, but patient and control samples were amplified and corrected together, so any skew would affect both groups equally. Naive, central memory and regulatory TCRB repertoires appeared to be more alike among patients than among healthy donors.

A single peripheral blood draw of about 116 mL on average was collected from each donor into heparinised tubes. A BD FACSAria II was used to sort naive, central memory, regulatory and stem cell-like memory CD4+ T cells with a panel that included CD45RO, CCR7, CD25, CD127, CD95 and CD27. A purity above 95% was achieved for all sorted populations. Right away, PBMCs were isolated by Lymphoprep density gradient centrifugation and were stained directly, with no culture step. To minimize batch effects, samples were stained and sorted in pairs, one healthy donor with one patient per experiment. Sequenced sample: stem cell memory CD4+ T cells from blood. The cell subset or site label on this specimen signifies: stem cell-like memory CD4+ T cells. The source is a man younger than 35 in good health.

The CDR3 is CASSKAGPGYEQYF. DNA sequence: TGTGCCAGCAGCAAAGCGGGTCCGGGCTACGAGCAGTACTTC. The rearranged segments are TRBV11-2 and TRBJ2-7; the D gene is perhaps TRBD2, on 6 matching bases. V loses 5 bases, J loses 3 bases, and the germline ends lie 14 bases apart. CDR1 SGHAT and CDR2 FQNNGV were looked up in the germline V gene. The CDR3 goes from the cysteine to the phenylalanine over 14 residues. Solely the CDR3 DNA is kept, with 42 bases framed from the first base.